Sequencing of this T cell receptor (beta chain) was carried out in a study of CD8 T cells in Susac syndrome. General observations from the study: As the study acknowledged, the number of individuals in its TCR sequencing and HLA analysis was relatively small. The peak of CD8+ clonal expansion in Susac was seen in TEMRA cells and active patients.

The RNA input was roughly 0.45 to 1 ug, and it was reverse transcribed with random hexamers. Across 54 Vbeta and 13 Jbeta, immunoSEQ multiplex PCR amplified TCR beta CDR3. TCRdb re-analysed the immunoSEQ multiplex PCR reads in MiXCR, keeping a single row per CDR3 protein. Here the sample spans around 80,000 distinct CDR3 sequences, roughly 95% being singletons. The CDR3 is 12 amino acids. Germline lookup yields CDR1 SGHAT and CDR2 FQNNGV. Trimming shortened V by 3 bases and J by 7 bases, and 9 bases separated the two germline ends. On this clonotype: Its matching antigen is unknown.

The rearrangement links TRBV11-2 to TRBJ1-1, with D uncertain. The sequencing input was CD8+ T cells from PBMCs. The clonotype originates from a human donor with Susac syndrome. CDR3 sequence reads: CASSFAQVEAFF. For the CDR3, the DNA is TGTGCCAGCAGCTTCGCCCAGGTTGAAGCTTTCTTT.